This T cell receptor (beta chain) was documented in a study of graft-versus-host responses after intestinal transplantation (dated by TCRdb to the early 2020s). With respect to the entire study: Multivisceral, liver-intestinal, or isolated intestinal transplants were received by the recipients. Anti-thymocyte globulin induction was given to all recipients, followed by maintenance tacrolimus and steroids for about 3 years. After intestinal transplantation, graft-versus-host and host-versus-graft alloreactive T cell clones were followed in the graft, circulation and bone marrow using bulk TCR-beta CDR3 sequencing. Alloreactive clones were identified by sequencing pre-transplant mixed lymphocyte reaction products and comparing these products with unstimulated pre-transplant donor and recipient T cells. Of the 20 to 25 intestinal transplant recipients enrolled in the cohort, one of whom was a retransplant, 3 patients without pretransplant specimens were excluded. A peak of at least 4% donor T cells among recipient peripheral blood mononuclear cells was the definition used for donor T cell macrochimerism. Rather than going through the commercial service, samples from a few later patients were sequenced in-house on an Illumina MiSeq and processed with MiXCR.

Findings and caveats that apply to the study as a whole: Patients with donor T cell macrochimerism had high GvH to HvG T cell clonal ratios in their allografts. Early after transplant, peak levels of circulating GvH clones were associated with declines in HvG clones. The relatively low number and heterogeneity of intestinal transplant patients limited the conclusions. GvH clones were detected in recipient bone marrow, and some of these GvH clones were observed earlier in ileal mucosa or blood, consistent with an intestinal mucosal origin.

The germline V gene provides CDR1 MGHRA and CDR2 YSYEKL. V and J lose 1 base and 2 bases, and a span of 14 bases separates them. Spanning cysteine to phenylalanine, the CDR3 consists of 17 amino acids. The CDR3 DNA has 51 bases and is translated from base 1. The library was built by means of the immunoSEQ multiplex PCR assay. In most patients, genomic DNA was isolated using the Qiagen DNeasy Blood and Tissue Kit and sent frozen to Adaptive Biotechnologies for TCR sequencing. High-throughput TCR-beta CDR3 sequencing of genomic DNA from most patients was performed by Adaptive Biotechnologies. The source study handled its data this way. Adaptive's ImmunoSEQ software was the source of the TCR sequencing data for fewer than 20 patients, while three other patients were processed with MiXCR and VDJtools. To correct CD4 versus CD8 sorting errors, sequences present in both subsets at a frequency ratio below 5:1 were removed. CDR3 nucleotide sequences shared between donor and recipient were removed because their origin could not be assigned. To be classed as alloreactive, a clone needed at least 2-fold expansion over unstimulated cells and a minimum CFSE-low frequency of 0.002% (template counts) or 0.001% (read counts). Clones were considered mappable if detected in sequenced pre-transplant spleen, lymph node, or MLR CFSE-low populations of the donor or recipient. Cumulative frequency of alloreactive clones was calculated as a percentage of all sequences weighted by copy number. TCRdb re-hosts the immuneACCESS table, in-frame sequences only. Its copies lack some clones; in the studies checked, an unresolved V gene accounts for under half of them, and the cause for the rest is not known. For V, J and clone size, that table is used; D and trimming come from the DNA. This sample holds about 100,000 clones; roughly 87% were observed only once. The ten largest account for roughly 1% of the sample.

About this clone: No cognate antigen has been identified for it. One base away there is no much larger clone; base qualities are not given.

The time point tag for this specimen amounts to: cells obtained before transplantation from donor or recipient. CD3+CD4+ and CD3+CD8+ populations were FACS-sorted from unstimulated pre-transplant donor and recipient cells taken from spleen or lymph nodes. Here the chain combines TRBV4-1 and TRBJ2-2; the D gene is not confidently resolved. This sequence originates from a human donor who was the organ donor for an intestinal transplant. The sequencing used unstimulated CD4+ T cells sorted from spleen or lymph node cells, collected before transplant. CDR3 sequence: CASSQVREIYNTGELFF. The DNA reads TGCGCCAGCAGCCAAGTACGCGAGATCTATAACACCGGGGAGCTGTTTTTT.